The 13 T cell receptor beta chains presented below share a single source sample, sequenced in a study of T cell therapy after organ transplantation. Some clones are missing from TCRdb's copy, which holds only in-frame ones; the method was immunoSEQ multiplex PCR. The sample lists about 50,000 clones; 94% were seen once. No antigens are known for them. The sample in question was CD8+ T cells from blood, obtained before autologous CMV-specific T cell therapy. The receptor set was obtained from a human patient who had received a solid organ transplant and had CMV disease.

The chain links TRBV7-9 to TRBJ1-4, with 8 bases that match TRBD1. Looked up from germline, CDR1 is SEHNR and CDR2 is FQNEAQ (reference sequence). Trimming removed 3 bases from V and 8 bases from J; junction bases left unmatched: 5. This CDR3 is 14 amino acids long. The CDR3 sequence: CASSFGTGREKLFF. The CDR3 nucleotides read TGTGCCAGCAGCTTTGGGACAGGTCGCGAAAAACTGTTTTTT.

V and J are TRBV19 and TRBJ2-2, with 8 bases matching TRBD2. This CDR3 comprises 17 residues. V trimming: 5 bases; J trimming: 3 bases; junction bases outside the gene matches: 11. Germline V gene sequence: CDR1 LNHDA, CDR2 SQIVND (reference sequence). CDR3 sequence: CASSPLAGGGYTGELFF. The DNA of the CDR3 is TGTGCCAGTAGTCCGCTGGCGGGGGGCGGATACACCGGGGAGCTGTTTTTT. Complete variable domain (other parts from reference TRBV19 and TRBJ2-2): DGGITQSPKYLFRKEGQNVTLSCEQNLNHDAMYWYRQDPGQGLRLIYYSQIVNDFQKGDIAEGYSVSREKKESFPLTVTSAQKNPTAFYLCASSPLAGGGYTGELFFGEGSRLTVL.

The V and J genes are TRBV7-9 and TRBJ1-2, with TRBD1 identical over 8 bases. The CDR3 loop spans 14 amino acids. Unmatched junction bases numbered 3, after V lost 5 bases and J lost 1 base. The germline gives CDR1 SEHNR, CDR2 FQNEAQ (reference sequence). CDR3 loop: CASSGDRHNYGYTF. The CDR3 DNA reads TGTGCCAGCAGCGGGGACAGGCATAACTATGGCTACACCTTC.

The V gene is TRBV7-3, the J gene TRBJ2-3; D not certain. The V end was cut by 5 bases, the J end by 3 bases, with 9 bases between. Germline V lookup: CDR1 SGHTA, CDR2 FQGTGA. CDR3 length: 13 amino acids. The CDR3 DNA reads TGTGCCAGCAGCCCCGACGGGACAGATACGCAGTATTTT. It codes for CASSPDGTDTQYF.

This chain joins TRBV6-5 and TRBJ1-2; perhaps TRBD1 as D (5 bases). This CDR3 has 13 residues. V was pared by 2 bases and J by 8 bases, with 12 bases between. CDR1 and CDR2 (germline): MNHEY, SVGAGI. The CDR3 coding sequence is TGTGCCAGCAGTTACCCTGGACACGTCGGCTACACCTTC. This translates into CASSYPGHVGYTF.

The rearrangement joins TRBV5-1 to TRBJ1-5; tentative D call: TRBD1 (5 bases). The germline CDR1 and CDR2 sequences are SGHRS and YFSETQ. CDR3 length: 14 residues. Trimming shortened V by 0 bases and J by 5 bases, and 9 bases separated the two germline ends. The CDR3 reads CASSLGQGDQPQHF. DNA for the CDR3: TGCGCCAGCAGCTTGGGGCAGGGCGATCAGCCCCAGCATTTT.

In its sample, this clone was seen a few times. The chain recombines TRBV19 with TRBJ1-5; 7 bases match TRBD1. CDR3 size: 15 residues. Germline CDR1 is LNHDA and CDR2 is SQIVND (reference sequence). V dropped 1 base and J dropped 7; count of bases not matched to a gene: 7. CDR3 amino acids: CASSIGRQGRQPQHF. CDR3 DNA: TGTGCCAGTAGTATAGGACGACAGGGCAGGCAGCCCCAGCATTTT.

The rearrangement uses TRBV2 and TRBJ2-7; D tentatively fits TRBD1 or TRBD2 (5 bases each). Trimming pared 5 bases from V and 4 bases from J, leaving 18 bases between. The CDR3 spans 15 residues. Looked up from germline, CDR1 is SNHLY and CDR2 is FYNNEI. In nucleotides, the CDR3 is TGTGCCAGCAGTTATACCGGGACCGCTGAGTACGAGCAGTACTTC. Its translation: CASSYTGTAEYEQYF.

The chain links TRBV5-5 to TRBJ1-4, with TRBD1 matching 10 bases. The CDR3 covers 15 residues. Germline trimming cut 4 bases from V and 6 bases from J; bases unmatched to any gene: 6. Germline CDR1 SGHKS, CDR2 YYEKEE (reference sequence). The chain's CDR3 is CASSTPGQGYEKLFF. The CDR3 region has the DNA TGTGCCAGCAGCACTCCGGGACAGGGGTATGAAAAACTGTTTTTT.

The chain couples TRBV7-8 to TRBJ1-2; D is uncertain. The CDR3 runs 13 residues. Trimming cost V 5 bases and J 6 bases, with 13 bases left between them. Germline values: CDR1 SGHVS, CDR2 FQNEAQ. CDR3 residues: CASSSDAPDGYTF. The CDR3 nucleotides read TGTGCCAGCAGCAGCGACGCCCCCGATGGCTACACCTTC.

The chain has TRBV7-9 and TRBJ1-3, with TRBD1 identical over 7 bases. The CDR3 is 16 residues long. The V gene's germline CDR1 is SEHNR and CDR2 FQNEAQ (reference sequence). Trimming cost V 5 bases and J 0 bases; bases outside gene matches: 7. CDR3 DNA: TGTGCCAGCAGCGCAGGACAGGCTGACTCTGGAAACACCATATATTTT. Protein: CASSAGQADSGNTIYF.

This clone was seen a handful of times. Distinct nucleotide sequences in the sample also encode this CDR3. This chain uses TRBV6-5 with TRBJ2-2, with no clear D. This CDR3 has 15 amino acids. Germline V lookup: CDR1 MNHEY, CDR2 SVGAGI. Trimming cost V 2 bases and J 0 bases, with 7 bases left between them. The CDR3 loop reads CASSYGQPNTGELFF. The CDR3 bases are TGTGCCAGCAGTTACGGGCAGCCGAACACCGGGGAGCTGTTTTTT.

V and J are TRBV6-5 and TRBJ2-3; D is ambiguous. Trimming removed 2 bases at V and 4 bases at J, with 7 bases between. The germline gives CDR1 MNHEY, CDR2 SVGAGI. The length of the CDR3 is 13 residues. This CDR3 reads CASSYGSADTQYF. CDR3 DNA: TGTGCCAGCAGTTACGGGTCGGCAGATACGCAGTATTTT.